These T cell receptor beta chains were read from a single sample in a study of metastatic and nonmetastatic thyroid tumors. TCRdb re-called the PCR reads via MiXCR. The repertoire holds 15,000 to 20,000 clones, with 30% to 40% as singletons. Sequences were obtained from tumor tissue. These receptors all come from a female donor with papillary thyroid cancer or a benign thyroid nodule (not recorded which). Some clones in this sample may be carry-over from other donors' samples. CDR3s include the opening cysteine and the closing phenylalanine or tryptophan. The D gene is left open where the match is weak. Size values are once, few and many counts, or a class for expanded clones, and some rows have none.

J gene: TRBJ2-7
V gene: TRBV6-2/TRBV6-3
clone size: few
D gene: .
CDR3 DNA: TGTGCCAGCAGTTACTCGGGGCCAGCGACCAGCGAGCAGTACTTC
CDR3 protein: CASSYSGPATSEQYF

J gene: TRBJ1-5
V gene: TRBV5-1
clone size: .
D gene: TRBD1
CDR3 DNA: TGCGCCAGCAGCTTGCCAGGGGGCAGACAGCCCCAGCATTTT
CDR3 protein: CASSLPGGRQPQHF

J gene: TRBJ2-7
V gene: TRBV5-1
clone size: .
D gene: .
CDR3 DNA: TGCGCCAGCAGGGAACAGACTCGGGAGCAGTACTTC
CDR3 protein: CASREQTREQYF

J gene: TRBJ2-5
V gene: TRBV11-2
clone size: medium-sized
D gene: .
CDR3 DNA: TGTGCCAGCAGCTTATCAGGGAACCAAGAGACCCAGTACTTC
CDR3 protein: CASSLSGNQETQYF

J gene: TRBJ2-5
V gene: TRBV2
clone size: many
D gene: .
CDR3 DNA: TGTGCCAGCAGTCCCAACCAGCGGGAGACCCAGTACTTC
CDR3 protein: CASSPNQRETQYF

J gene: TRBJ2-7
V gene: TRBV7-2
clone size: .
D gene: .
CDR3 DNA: TGTGCCAGCAGCTTAGAACTGGGCCTTGGCGAGCAGTACTTC
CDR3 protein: CASSLELGLGEQYF

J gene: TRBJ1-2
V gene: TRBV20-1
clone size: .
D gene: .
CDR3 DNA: TGCAGTGCTAGGGTCTATGGCTACACCTTC
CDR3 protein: CSARVYGYTF

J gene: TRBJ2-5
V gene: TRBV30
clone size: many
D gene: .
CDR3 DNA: TGTGCCTGGAGTGTCACAGGGGAGACCCAGTACTTC
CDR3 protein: CAWSVTGETQYF

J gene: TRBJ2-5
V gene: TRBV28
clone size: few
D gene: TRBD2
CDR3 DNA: TGTGCCAGCAGTCCGGGCGGGAGGGCCGAAGAGACCCAGTACTTC
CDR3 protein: CASSPGGRAEETQYF

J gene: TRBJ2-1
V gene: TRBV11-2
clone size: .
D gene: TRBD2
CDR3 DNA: TGTGCCAGCAGCGTCGGGACTAGCGGGATGAATGAGCAGTTCTTC
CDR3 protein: CASSVGTSGMNEQFF

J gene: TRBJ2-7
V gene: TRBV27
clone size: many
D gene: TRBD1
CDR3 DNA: TGTGCCAGCAGTTTGGACAGGGGATACGAGCAGTACTTC
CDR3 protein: CASSLDRGYEQYF

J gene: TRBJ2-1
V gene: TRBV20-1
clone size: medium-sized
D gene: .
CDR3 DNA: TGCAGTGCTAAGGCGGGGGCCTCCTACAATGAGCAGTTCTTC
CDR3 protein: CSAKAGASYNEQFF

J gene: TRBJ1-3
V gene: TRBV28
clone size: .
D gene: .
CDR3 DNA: TGTGCCAGCGGGGGGACCCACTCTGGAAACACCATATATTTT
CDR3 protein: CASGGTHSGNTIYF

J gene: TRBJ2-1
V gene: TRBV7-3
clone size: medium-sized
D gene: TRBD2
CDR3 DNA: TGTGCCAGCAGCTTAACTAGCGGGGGACGCAATGAGCAGTTCTTC
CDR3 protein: CASSLTSGGRNEQFF

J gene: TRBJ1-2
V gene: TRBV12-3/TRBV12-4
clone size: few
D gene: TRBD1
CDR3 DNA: TGTGCCAGCAGGGGGACAGGGGACAACTATGGCTACACCTTC
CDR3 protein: CASRGTGDNYGYTF

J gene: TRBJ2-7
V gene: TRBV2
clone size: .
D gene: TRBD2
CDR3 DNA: TGTGCCAGCACCCTAGAGGGTAGCGGGGGTTACGAGCAGTACTTC
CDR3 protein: CASTLEGSGGYEQYF

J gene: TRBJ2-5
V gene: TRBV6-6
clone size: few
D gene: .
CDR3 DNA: TGTGCCAGCAGTTACGGCACAGGGCTGGAGACCCAGTACTTC
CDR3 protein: CASSYGTGLETQYF

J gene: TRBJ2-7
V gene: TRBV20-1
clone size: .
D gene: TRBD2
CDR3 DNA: TGCAGTGCTAGAGTAGCGGGAGGAATGGGGGAGCAGTACTTC
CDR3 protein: CSARVAGGMGEQYF

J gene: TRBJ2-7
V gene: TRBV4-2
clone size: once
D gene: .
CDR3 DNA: TGTGCCAGCAGCCGACCCGACCGGGACAACTACGAGCAGTACTTC
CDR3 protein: CASSRPDRDNYEQYF

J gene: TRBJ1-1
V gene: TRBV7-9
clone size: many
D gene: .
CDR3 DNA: TGTGCCAGCAGCTTTGGGGGGGCCGCGAACACTGAAGCCTTCTTT
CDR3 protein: CASSFGGAANTEAFF

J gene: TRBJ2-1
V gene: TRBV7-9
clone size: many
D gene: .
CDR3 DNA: TGTGCCAGCAGCTTGAAAAGGGGCAGGAATGAGCAGTTCTTC
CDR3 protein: CASSLKRGRNEQFF

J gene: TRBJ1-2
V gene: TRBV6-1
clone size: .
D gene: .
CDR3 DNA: TGTGCCAGCAGTGAAGCCTACAGCTCCTTC
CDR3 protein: CASSEAYSSF

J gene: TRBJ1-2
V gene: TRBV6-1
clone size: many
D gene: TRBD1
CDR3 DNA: TGTGCCAGCAACGGACAGGGGAGGGAGGGCTACACCTTC
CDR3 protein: CASNGQGREGYTF

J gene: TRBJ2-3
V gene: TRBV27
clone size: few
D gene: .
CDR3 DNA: TGTGCCAGCAGAACAGGAGCGGTAGATACGCAGTATTTT
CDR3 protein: CASRTGAVDTQYF

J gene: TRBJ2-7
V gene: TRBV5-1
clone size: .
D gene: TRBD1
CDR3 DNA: TGCGCCAGCAGCAAACGGACAGGTGGCCACGAGCAGTACTTC
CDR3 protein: CASSKRTGGHEQYF

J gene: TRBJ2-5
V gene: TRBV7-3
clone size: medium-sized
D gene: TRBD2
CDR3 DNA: TGTGCCAGCAGCTTAGCGGGGGGAGAGACCCAGTACTTC
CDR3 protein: CASSLAGGETQYF

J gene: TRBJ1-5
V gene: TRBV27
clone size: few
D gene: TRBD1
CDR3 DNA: TGTGCCAGCAGTTTTTCGGACAGGGGGAATCAGCCCCAGCATTTT
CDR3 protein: CASSFSDRGNQPQHF

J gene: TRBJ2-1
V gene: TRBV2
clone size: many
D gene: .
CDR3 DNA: TGTGCCAGCAACCTGGACGTGGGCAATGAGCAGTTCTTC
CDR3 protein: CASNLDVGNEQFF

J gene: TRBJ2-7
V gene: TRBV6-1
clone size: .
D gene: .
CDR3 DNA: TGTGCCAGCAGTGAAGCGGAGACAGTCTACGAGCAGTACTTC
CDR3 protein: CASSEAETVYEQYF

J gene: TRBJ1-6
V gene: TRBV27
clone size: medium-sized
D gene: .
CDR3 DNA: TGTGCCGTCAAAGCACACAGGAGTAATTCACCCCTCCACTTT
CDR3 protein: CAVKAHRSNSPLHF

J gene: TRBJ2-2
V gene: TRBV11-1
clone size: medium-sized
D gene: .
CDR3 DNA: TGTGCCAGCAGCTTAGGGGCGGGGTTCTACACCGGGGAGCTGTTTTTT
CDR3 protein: CASSLGAGFYTGELFF

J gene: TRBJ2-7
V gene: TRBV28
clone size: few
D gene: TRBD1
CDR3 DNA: TGTGCCAGCAGTCCCTCCGGGACAGGGACTTACGAGCAGTACTTC
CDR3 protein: CASSPSGTGTYEQYF

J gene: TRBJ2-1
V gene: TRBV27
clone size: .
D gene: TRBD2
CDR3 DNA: TGTGCCAGCAGTCCAACCCCTCTAGCGGGAGCTCTCAATGAGCAGTTCTTC
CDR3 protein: CASSPTPLAGALNEQFF

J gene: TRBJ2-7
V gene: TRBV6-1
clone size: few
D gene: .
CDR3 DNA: TGTGCCAGCAGCCCGGGCTCCGCCCCTCTCTACGAGCAGTACTTC
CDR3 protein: CASSPGSAPLYEQYF

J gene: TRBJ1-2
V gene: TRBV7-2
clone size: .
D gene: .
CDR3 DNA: TGTGCCACCACACCTAGAGGGGCGTCAGGGGACGGCTACACCTTC
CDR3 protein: CATTPRGASGDGYTF

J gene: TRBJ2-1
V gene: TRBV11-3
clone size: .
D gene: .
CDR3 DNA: TGTGCCAGCAGCTTTACACGGGACAATGAGCAGTTCTTC
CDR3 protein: CASSFTRDNEQFF

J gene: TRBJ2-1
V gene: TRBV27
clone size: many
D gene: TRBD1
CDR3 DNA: TGTGCCAGCGCCTGGACAGGGGGAAATGTGCAGTTCTTC
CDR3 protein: CASAWTGGNVQFF

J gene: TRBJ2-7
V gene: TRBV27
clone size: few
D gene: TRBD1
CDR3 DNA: TGTGCCAGCCAGGGACAGGGGACCACCTACGAGCAGTACTTC
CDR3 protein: CASQGQGTTYEQYF

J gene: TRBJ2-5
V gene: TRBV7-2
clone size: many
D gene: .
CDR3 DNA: TGTGCCAGCAGCTTAAGAGCGCGTCAAGAGACCCAGTACTTC
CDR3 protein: CASSLRARQETQYF

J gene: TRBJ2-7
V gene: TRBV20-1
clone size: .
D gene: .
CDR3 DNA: TGCAGTGCTCGGGGGAGCCGGGATTACGAGCAGTACTTC
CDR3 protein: CSARGSRDYEQYF

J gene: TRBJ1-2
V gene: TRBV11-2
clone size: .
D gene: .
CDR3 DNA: TGTGCCAGCAGCAACGCCCCCAGTTCCTATGGCTACACCTTC
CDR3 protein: CASSNAPSSYGYTF

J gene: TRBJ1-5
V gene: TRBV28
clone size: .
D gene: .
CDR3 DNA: TGTGCCAGCAGTTTTCTCGGCAATCAGCCCCAGCATTTT
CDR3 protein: CASSFLGNQPQHF

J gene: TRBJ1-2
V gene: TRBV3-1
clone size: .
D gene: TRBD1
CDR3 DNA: TGTGCCAGCAGCCAAGCGGACAGGGGATACGGCTACACCTTC
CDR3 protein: CASSQADRGYGYTF

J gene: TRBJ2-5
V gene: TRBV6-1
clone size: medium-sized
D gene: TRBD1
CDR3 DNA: TGTGCCAGCAGGAGGGGGCTAGGGGAGACCCAGTACTTC
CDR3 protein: CASRRGLGETQYF

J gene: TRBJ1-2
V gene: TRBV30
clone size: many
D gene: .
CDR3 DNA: TGTGCCTGGAGTGCTTTTTCAGCTAACTATGGCTACACCTTC
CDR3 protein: CAWSAFSANYGYTF

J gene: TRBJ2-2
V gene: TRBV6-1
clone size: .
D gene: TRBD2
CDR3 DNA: TGTGCCAGCAGTGGGGTTAGCGGGGGGCAGCTGGAGCTGTTTTTT
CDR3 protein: CASSGVSGGQLELFF

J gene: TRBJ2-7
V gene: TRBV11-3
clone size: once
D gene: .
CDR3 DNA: TGTGCCAGCAGCAGGACAGTAAACGAGCAGTACTTC
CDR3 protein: CASSRTVNEQYF

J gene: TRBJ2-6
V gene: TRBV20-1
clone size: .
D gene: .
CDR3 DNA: TGCAGTGCTAGAGGACAGGCTGGGGCCAACGTCCTGACTTTC
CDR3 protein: CSARGQAGANVLTF

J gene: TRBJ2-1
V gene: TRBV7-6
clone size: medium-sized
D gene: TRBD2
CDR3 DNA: TGTGCCAGCAGCTTCACCAATCCGGGACTAGCGGGGATTGAGCAGTTCTTC
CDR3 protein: CASSFTNPGLAGIEQFF

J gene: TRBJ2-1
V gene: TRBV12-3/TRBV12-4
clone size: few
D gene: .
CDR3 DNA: TGTGCCAGCAGTATAGCCCTAGCGTGGAGCTCCTACAATGAGCAGTTCTTC
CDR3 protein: CASSIALAWSSYNEQFF

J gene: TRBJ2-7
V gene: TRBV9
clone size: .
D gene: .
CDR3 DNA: TGTGACCGCATCGTAGATTTAGGGGAATACGAGCAGTACTTC
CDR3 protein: CDRIVDLGEYEQYF

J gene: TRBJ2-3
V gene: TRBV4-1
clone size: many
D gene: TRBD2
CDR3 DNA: TGCGCCAGCAGCCATGCCGGGGGGGCCGGAGATACGCAGTATTTT
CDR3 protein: CASSHAGGAGDTQYF

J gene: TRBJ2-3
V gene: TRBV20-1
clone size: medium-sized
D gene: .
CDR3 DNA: TGCAGTGCTAGTGAGGCAGATACGCAGTATTTT
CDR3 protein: CSASEADTQYF

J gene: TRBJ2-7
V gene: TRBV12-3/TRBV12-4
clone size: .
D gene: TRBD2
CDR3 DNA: TGTGCCAGCAGTGAGAGGGTCGCGGGAGGTTCGAGAGAGCAGTACTTC
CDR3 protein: CASSERVAGGSREQYF

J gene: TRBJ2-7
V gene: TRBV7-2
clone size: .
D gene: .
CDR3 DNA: TGTGCCAGCAGCTTAGGACGGAACTACGAGCAGTACTTC
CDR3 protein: CASSLGRNYEQYF